Following are 16 T cell receptor beta chains from one sample sequenced in a study of blood T cell repertoires in COVID-19. This table comes from immunoSEQ multiplex PCR, and its TCRdb copy is limited to in-frame clones, with some not included. The profile covers some 220,000 clones, with over 75% appearing a single time and 2.4% taken by the ten largest. Sequencing was carried out using peripheral blood. These receptors all come from a woman aged 70 to 79 with COVID-19, enrolled during active disease.

This clone turned up a few times. V and J are TRBV6-5 and TRBJ1-5, with D possibly TRBD1 on 5 matching bases. The CDR3 has 15 residues. Germline-derived CDR1 and CDR2 are MNHEY and SVGAGI. V shed 2 bases and J shed 4 bases, with 12 bases lying between them. The CDR3 sequence: CASSYREGLNQPQHF. CDR3 coding DNA: TGTGCCAGCAGTTACAGGGAGGGACTAAATCAGCCCCAGCATTTT.

This clone was counted between two and nine times. The chain uses TRBV19 and TRBJ1-1, with D possibly matching TRBD1 (6 bases). The germline V gene encodes CDR1 LNHDA and CDR2 SQIVND (reference sequence). The V gene lost 5 bases and the J gene lost 11 bases, with 21 bases spanning the gap. The length of the CDR3 is 14 residues. In nucleotides, the CDR3 is TGTGCCAGTAGTGCTCCCCGGGACATACGGCAGGCTTTCTTT. As protein: CASSAPRDIRQAFF.

The chain uses TRBV6-5 and TRBJ1-1, with D maybe TRBD1 (6 bases). V shed 6 bases and J shed 7 bases, with 15 bases lying between them. This CDR3 region has 13 residues. CDR1 MNHEY and CDR2 SVGAGI come from the germline V gene. The DNA for the CDR3 is TGTGCCAGCAGCCAGAACAGGGTTCTTGAAGCTTTCTTT. Its protein product is CASSQNRVLEAFF.

DNA for the CDR3: TGTGCCAGTAGTTTAGGGACGGGGGCAGATACGCAGTATTTT. This gives the protein CASSLGTGADTQYF. The V and J genes are TRBV19 and TRBJ2-3; perhaps TRBD2 as D (6 bases). The CDR3 loop spans 14 amino acids. V gave up 5 bases and J gave up 4 bases, with 13 bases separating them. The V gene's germline CDR1 is LNHDA and CDR2 SQIVND (reference sequence). The variable domain in full, with the rest retrieved from reference TRBV19 and TRBJ2-3, is DGGITQSPKYLFRKEGQNVTLSCEQNLNHDAMYWYRQDPGQGLRLIYYSQIVNDFQKGDIAEGYSVSREKKESFPLTVTSAQKNPTAFYLCASSLGTGADTQYFGPGTRLTVL.

As for this clone: The junction and the germline gene differ at one end; a read error may be behind it. The genes are TRBV12-3 or TRBV12-4 and TRBJ1-1; 7 nucleotides align to TRBD1. The CDR3 totals 11 residues. The CDR3 here is CASSVWTGPFF. The CDR3 DNA reads as TGTGCCAGCAGTGTCTGGACAGGCCCTTTTTTT.

Only a few counts were recorded for this clone. The J gene is TRBJ1-2, the V gene TRBV5-4; the D gene is possibly TRBD1 (5 bases). The CDR3 covers 15 residues. V shed 4 bases and J shed 0 bases, with 13 bases lying between them. Germline CDR1 and CDR2: SGHNT and YYREEE (reference sequence). DNA for the CDR3: TGTGCCAGCAGCGGGGGGAGGACTGCTAACTATGGCTACACCTTC. Residues: CASSGGRTANYGYTF.

CDR3 residues: CASSLRQGSTGELFF. CDR3 nucleotides: TGTGCCAGCAGCTTAAGGCAGGGATCCACCGGGGAGCTGTTTTTT. The chain has TRBV7-3 and TRBJ2-2; perhaps TRBD1 as D (5 bases). Trimming left V 1 base short and J 4 bases short, with 10 bases between. Germline CDR1 reads SGHTA; CDR2 reads FQGTGA. CDR3 length: 15 residues.

This rearrangement joins TRBV12-5 to TRBJ2-7; 8 nucleotides agree with TRBD2. Germline-derived CDR1 and CDR2 are LGHNT and FRNRAP. The CDR3 length is 13 residues. The ends lost 5 bases at V and 2 bases at J; junction bases unmatched: 2. The CDR3 coding sequence is TGTGCTAGTGGTCCGCGGGGGGCCTACGAGCAGTACTTC. Its protein product is CASGPRGAYEQYF.

The chain recombines TRBV7-3 with TRBJ2-3; D is perhaps TRBD2 (5 bases). The V end was cut by 5 bases, the J end by 1 base, with 13 bases between. This CDR3 is built from 15 residues. Germline CDR1 reads SGHTA; CDR2 reads FQGTGA. CDR3 residues: CASSLRGRGTDTQYF. The DNA for the CDR3 is TGTGCCAGCAGCCTACGAGGGCGCGGCACAGATACGCAGTATTTT.

Remarks on this clone: The same CDR3 is also encoded by other DNA sequences in this sample. The chain uses TRBV6-5 and TRBJ1-5; possible D gene TRBD1, 6 bases. V gave up 6 bases and J gave up 4 bases, with 16 bases separating them. CDR3 length: 15 residues. From germline, CDR1 is MNHEY and CDR2 SVGAGI. This CDR3 reads CASRRRTDSNQPQHF. The DNA for the CDR3 is TGTGCCAGCAGACGTCGGACAGACTCAAATCAGCCCCAGCATTTT.

The chain couples TRBV10-3 to TRBJ2-5; D call uncertain. There are 13 residues in the CDR3. V lost 7 bases, J lost 2 bases, and 11 bases lay in between. CDR1 and CDR2 (germline): ENHRY, SYGVKD. CDR3 residues: CAINNRVQETQYF. CDR3 sequence (DNA): TGTGCCATCAATAACCGGGTTCAAGAGACCCAGTACTTC.

The chain joins TRBV25-1 to TRBJ2-1, with 14 positions matching TRBD2. J lost 1 base, V lost 1 base, and 3 bases had no gene match. CDR1 is MGHDK, CDR2 SYGVNS, per germline. The CDR3 runs to 18 residues. Here the CDR3 reads CASSEFGTSGGSYNEQFF. CDR3 nucleotides: TGTGCCAGCAGTGAATTCGGGACTAGCGGGGGATCCTACAATGAGCAGTTCTTC.

This clone was seen once. The CDR3 DNA sequence: TGTGCCAGCAGCTCGGAGTACAATGAGCAGTTCTTC. This sequence encodes CASSSEYNEQFF. This rearrangement joins TRBV13 to TRBJ2-1, with D uncertain. Germline V lookup: CDR1 PRHDT, CDR2 FYEKMQ (reference sequence). The CDR3 runs to 12 residues. V was pared by 4 bases and J by 4 bases, with 5 bases between. Full variable domain (missing parts from reference TRBV13 and TRBJ2-1): AAGVIQSPRHLIKEKRETATLKCYPIPRHDTVYWYQQGPGQDPQFLISFYEKMQSDKGSIPDRFSAQQFSDYHSELNMSSLELGDSALYFCASSSEYNEQFFGPGTRLTVL.

The gene calls are TRBV29-1 and TRBJ1-2; 8 nucleotides line up with TRBD1. This CDR3 has 11 residues. The junction had 3 bases not matched to a gene; V was cut back by 5 bases and J by 7 bases. Germline V CDR1 and CDR2: SQVTM, ANQGSEA. The CDR3 DNA follows: TGCAGCGTTCGACAGGGGACTGGCTACACCTTC. Its translation: CSVRQGTGYTF.

This chain links TRBV18 with TRBJ2-1, with 9 bases lining up with TRBD1. CDR3 size: 15 residues. Germline CDR1 and CDR2: KGHSH and LQKENI. V shed 8 bases, J shed 6 bases, and the junction held 11 bases outside the gene matches. CDR3 in DNA: TGTGCCAGCAACCCGGGGGACAGGGCTATCAATGAGCAGTTCTTC. It yields the protein CASNPGDRAINEQFF.

V usage is TRBV29-1 and J usage is TRBJ2-3; TRBD1 aligns across 9 bases. CDR3 length equals 16 residues. Germline-derived CDR1 and CDR2 are SQVTM and ANQGSEA. J was trimmed by 0 bases and V by 1 base; bases with no gene match: 5. The CDR3 is CSVEASGTGSTDTQYF. The CDR3 bases are TGCAGCGTTGAAGCGTCCGGGACAGGGAGCACAGATACGCAGTATTTT.